Sequencing of this TCR beta chain was carried out in a study of monozygotic twins with inflammatory bowel disease. With respect to this clonotype: Its specificity is unknown.

Overall study findings and caveats: Especially with disease activity, IBD patients shared fewer clonotypes with others than healthy twins did. By inverse Simpson index, TCRbeta diversity was lower in IBD patients than in healthy co-twins. Ultimately, a single strong signal or clonotype associated with IBD was not supported.

The CDR3 loop spans 15 amino acids. From germline, CDR1 is DFQATT and CDR2 SNEGSKA (reference sequence). During cDNA synthesis, UMIs that each contained a 6-nucleotide sample barcode were added by means of template switching. Using the 5' RACE reads, TCRdb records one entry per CDR3 protein without DNA. This sample's table reports about 300,000 distinct CDR3 sequences. The source material was blood. This chain connects TRBV20-1 to TRBJ2-3; absent DNA, TCRdb's TRBD2 call cannot be checked. The sequence came from a human donor with ulcerative colitis or Crohn's disease, or a healthy co-twin of an affected twin (not recorded which). The chain's CDR3 is CSANPTGLATDTQYF.